This T cell receptor beta chain was captured by sequencing in a study of blood T cell repertoires in COVID-19. Whole-study context: T cells, B-cell-depleted T cells, or PBMCs provided the cDNA or gDNA that served as material.

V was clipped by 1 base and J by 9 bases, with 43 bases between them. There are 24 residues in the CDR3. Germline CDR1 LGHDT, CDR2 YNNKEL (reference sequence). Original data processing: For nucleated cells, counts were estimated from reference gene primer amplification. The protocol was immunoSEQ multiplex PCR, while the TCRdb copy is restricted to in-frame clones and leaves out a portion. V, J and clone size are those of that table, while D and trimming were read from the DNA. The sample has around 280,000 clones, around 91% seen once. Living in 20 to 30 US areas, the participants were between roughly 18 and 89 years of age. Which cohort a participant joined came from the clinical history participants gave.

The origin of this receptor is a woman younger than 35 with acute COVID-19. V is TRBV3-1 (or the pseudogene TRBV3-2) and J is TRBJ2-1; D may be TRBD2 (11 bases). The material sequenced was PBMCs or T cells enriched from blood (not recorded which). The CDR3 here is CASSQALAPTGTGVLVAGGGEQFF. For the CDR3, the DNA is TGTGCCAGCAGCCAAGCGTTGGCTCCAACCGGGACAGGGGTACTCGTAGCGGGAGGGGGTGAGCAGTTCTTC.